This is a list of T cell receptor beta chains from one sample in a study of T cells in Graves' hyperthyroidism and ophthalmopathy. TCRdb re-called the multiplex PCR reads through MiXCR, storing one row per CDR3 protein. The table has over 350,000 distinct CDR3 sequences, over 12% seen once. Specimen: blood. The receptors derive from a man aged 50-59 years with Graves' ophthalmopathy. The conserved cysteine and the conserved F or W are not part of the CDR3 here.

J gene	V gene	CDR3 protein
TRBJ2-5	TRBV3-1	ASSQEDRAVQTQY
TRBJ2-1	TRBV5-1	ASSLWQASYNEQF
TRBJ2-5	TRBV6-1	ASNRAGEETQY
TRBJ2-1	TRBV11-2	ASSEPRAYNEQF
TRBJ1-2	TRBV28	ASSSPHRGPNYGYT
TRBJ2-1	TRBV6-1	ASSPRTPANEQF
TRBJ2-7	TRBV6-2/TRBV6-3	ASSYSGSGRYLFEQY
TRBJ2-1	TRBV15	ATSRYPREGVLNEQF
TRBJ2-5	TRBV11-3	ASSLLLAGTQETQY
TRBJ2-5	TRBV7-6	ASSYPSEGETQY
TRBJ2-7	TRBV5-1	ASSLGSSGRYEQY
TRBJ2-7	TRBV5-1	ASSSDNSYEQY
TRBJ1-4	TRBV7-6	ASSSGLNEKLF
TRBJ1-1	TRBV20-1	SATFRGVDTEAF
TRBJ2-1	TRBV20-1	SAMSGTGSANEQF
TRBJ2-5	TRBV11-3	ASSLDMETQY
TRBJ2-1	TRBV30	AWTEDNEQF
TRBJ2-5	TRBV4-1	ASSRGTGGWVTQY